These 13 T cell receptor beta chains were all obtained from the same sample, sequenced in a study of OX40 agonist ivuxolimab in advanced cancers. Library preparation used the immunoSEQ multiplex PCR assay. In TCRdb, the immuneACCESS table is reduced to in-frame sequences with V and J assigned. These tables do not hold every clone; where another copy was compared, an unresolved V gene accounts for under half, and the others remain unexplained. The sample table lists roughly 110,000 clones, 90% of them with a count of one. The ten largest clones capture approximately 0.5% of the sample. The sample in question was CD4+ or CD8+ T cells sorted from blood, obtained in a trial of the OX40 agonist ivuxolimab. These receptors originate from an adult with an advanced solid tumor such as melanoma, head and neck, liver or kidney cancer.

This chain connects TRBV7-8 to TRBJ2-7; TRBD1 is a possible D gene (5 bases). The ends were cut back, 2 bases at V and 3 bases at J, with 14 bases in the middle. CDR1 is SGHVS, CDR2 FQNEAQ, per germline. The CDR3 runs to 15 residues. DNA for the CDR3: TGTGCCAGCAGCTTAAAACTGAGACAGATCTACGAGCAGTACTTC. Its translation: CASSLKLRQIYEQYF.

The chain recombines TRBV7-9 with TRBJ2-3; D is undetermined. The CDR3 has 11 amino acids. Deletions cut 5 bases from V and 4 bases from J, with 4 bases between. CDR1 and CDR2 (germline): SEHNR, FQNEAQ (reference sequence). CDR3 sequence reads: CASSAADTQYF. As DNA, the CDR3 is TGTGCCAGCAGCGCCGCAGATACGCAGTATTTT.

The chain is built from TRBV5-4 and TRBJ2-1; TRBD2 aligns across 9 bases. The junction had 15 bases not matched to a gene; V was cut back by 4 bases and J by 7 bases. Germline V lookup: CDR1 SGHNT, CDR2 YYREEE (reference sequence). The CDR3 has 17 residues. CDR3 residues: CASSQSLAGQGRNEQFF. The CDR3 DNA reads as TGTGCCAGCAGCCAATCGCTAGCGGGGCAAGGACGGAATGAGCAGTTCTTC.

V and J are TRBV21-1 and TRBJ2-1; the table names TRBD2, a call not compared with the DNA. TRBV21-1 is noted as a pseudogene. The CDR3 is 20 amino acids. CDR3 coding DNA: TGTGCCAGCAGCAAAGTCAGCGGCCCGGTTATTACGAGCTCCTACAATGAGCAGTTCTTC. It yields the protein CASSKVSGPVITSSYNEQFF.

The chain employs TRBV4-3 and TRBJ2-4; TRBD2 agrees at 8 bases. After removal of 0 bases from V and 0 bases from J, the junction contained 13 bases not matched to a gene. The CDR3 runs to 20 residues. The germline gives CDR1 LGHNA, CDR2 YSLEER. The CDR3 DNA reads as TGCGCCAGCAGCCAAGATAGGGGGACTAGGGGCTCCCTAGCCAAAAACATTCAGTACTTC. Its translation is CASSQDRGTRGSLAKNIQYF.

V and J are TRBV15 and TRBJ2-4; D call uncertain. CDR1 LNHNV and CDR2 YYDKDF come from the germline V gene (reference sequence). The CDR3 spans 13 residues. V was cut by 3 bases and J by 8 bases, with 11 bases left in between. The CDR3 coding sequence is TGTGCCACCAGCAGGCCCCAATTGGACATTCAGTACTTC. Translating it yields CATSRPQLDIQYF.

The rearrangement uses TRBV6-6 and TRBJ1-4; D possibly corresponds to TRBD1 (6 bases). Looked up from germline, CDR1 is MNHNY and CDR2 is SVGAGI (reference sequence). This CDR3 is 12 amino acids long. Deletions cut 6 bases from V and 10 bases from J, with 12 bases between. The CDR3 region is CASSSEGGKLFF. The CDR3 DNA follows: TGTGCCAGCAGCTCCGAGGGGGGAAAACTGTTTTTT.

This chain's CDR3 is CASSLTGGTQPQHF. The CDR3 nucleotides read TGTGCCAGCAGTTTAACAGGGGGCACTCAGCCCCAGCATTTT. The chain employs TRBV28 and TRBJ1-5, with 9 positions matching TRBD1. Trimming cost V 2 bases and J 6 bases; bases outside gene matches: 2. From germline, CDR1 is MDHEN and CDR2 SYDVKM. The CDR3 has 14 residues. The full variable domain, its missing parts supplied by reference TRBV28 and TRBJ1-5, is DVKVTQSSRYLVKRTGEKVFLECVQDMDHENMFWYRQDPGLGLRLIYFSYDVKMKEKGDIPEGYSVSREKKERFSLILESASTNQTSMYLCASSLTGGTQPQHFGDGTRLSIL.

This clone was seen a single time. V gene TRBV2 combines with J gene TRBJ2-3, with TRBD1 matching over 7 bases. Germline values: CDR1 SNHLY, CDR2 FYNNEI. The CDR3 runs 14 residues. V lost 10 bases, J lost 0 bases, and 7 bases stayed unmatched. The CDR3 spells CATRQGPSTDTQYF. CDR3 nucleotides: TGTGCCACACGACAGGGACCAAGCACAGATACGCAGTATTTT.

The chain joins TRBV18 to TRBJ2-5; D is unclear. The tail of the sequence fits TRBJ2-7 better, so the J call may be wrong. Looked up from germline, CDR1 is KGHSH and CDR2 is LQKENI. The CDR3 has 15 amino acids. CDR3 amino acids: CASSPPGQSSYEQYF. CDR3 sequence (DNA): TGTGCCAGCTCACCACCCGGGCAGAGCTCCTACGAGCAGTACTTC.

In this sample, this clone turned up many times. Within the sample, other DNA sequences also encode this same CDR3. CDR3 region: CSVAINYGYTF. Written as DNA, the CDR3 is TGCAGCGTTGCAATCAACTATGGCTACACCTTC. The chain is built from TRBV29-1 and TRBJ1-2, with D hard to call. Germline CDR1 is SQVTM and CDR2 is ANQGSEA. The CDR3 sequence is 11 residues long. V lost 4 bases and J 2 bases, leaving 5 bases between the germline ends. The full variable domain, rest sourced from reference TRBV29-1 and TRBJ1-2, is SAVISQKPSRDICQRGTSLTIQCQVDSQVTMMFWYRQQPGQSLTLIATANQGSEATYESGFVIDKFPISRPNLTFSTLTVSNMSPEDSSIYLCSVAINYGYTFGSGTRLTVV.

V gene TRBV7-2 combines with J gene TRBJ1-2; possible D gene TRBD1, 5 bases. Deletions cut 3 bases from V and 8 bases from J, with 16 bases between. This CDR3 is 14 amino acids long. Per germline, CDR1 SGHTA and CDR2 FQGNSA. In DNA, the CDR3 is TGTGCCAGCAGCTTTTTTAGAACAGGCGAGGGCTACACCTTC. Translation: CASSFFRTGEGYTF.

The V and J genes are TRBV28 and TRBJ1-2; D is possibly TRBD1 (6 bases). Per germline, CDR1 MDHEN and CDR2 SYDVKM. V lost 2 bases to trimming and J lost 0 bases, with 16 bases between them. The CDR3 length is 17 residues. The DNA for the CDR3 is TGTGCCAGCAGTTTAATGGGACAAGCCCCTACTAACTATGGCTACACCTTC. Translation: CASSLMGQAPTNYGYTF.